These 12 T cell receptor beta chains were all obtained from the same sample, sequenced in a study of T cells in localized non-small cell lung cancer. The method was immunoSEQ multiplex PCR; TCRdb's version includes in-frame clones alone and lacks a portion of them. The sample includes roughly 20,000 clones, approximately 91% of them seen just once. Sequencing was performed on peripheral blood, taken before any cancer treatment. The receptors were gathered from a woman aged 40 to 75 with stage I lung adenocarcinoma.

V gene TRBV5-1 combines with J gene TRBJ2-5; weak D call: TRBD1 (6 bases). Trimming shortened V by 4 bases and J by 4 bases, and 17 bases separated the two germline ends. This CDR3 comprises 15 residues. Germline V lookup: CDR1 SGHRS, CDR2 YFSETQ. This CDR3 reads CASSITAGVGETQYF. CDR3 sequence (DNA): TGCGCCAGCAGCATTACCGCAGGGGTGGGAGAGACCCAGTACTTC.

This chain joins TRBV28 and TRBJ2-1; D is unclear. The germline V and J ends were trimmed by 1 base and 4 bases, with 14 bases remaining between them. The CDR3 has 16 amino acids. CDR1 is MDHEN, CDR2 SYDVKM, per germline. CDR3 sequence: CASSLFRVVAYNEQFF. CDR3 DNA sequence: TGTGCCAGCAGTTTATTTAGGGTTGTGGCGTACAATGAGCAGTTCTTC.

The chain employs TRBV11-3 and TRBJ2-1, with 10 positions matching TRBD2. CDR1 and CDR2 (germline): SGHNT, YENEEA. CDR3 length: 14 amino acids. The V segment lost 4 bases and the J segment 4 bases; nucleotides outside the gene matches: 1. CDR3 protein: CASSSGLAYNEQFF. CDR3 bases: TGTGCCAGCAGCTCGGGACTAGCGTACAATGAGCAGTTCTTC.

The chain is built from TRBV19 and TRBJ1-2; 8 positions match TRBD1. After removal of 4 bases from V and 5 bases from J, the junction contained 9 bases not matched to a gene. The CDR3 is 15 residues long. Germline V gene lookup returns CDR1 LNHDA and CDR2 SQIVND (reference sequence). CDR3 residues: CASSTAQGEGYGYTF. DNA for the CDR3: TGTGCCAGTAGTACAGCACAGGGGGAAGGGTATGGCTACACCTTC.

CDR3 residues: CASSRRQQETQYF. CDR3 sequence (DNA): TGTGCCAGCTCGCGCAGACAGCAAGAGACCCAGTACTTC. V usage is TRBV18 and J usage is TRBJ2-5; the D gene is possibly TRBD1 (5 bases). The CDR3 runs to 13 residues. Deletions cut 6 bases from V and 2 bases from J, with 10 bases between. Germline-derived CDR1 and CDR2 are KGHSH and LQKENI.

The V call is TRBV27, the J call TRBJ2-2, with TRBD2 matching over 8 bases. The V and J ends lost 5 bases and 5 bases, in that order; junction bases with no gene match: 7. The CDR3 totals 15 residues. Germline values: CDR1 MNHEY, CDR2 SMNVEV (reference sequence). This CDR3 is CASSPGPGGTGELFF. The CDR3, as DNA: TGTGCCAGCAGTCCTGGACCGGGAGGGACCGGGGAGCTGTTTTTT.

The chain is built from TRBV18 and TRBJ2-5; no clear D. CDR1 is KGHSH and CDR2 is LQKENI in the germline V gene. This CDR3 contains 12 residues. Trimming pared 8 bases from V and 4 bases from J, leaving 11 bases between. The CDR3 coding sequence is TGTGCCAGCCGTGGTAGCATAGAGACCCAGTACTTC. This sequence encodes CASRGSIETQYF.

The chain carries TRBV7-4 and TRBJ2-7; a possible D gene is TRBD1 (6 bases). V shed 0 bases and J shed 2 bases, with 11 bases lying between them. The CDR3 spans 15 residues. Germline CDR1 is SGHVT and CDR2 is SQSDAQ. CDR3 residues: CASSLATQGAYEQYF. CDR3 coding DNA: TGTGCCAGCAGCTTAGCGACACAGGGAGCCTACGAGCAGTACTTC.

The chain links TRBV19 to TRBJ2-7; the match to TRBD1 covers 8 bases. The CDR3 has 15 residues. Trimming cost V 0 bases and J 1 base; bases outside gene matches: 2. Germline CDR1 LNHDA, CDR2 SQIVND (reference sequence). The CDR3 region has the DNA TGTGCCAGTAGTATAGATCGGGACAGGTCCTACGAGCAGTACTTC. As protein: CASSIDRDRSYEQYF.

The chain carries TRBV6-5 and TRBJ2-2; the match to TRBD1 covers 10 bases. Germline CDR1 is MNHEY and CDR2 is SVGAGI. V lost 7 bases, J lost 3 bases, and 5 bases stayed unmatched. This CDR3 region has 15 residues. CDR3 DNA: TGTGCCAGCACCGTGACAGGGGGCGACACCGGGGAGCTGTTTTTT. It is translated as CASTVTGGDTGELFF.

This clone was detected only a few times. An end of the junction differs from the germline gene, which may be a read error. The chain combines TRBV2 with TRBJ1-1; D gene unclear. Germline lookup yields CDR1 SNHLY and CDR2 FYNNEI. The CDR3 contains 11 residues. The DNA for the CDR3 is TGTGCCAGCAGTGTGCAAGAGGGCGAACTCTTT. This encodes CASSVQEGELF.

The chain joins TRBV4-1 to TRBJ2-7; 8 positions match TRBD2. The CDR3 length is 15 residues. The V gene's germline CDR1 is MGHRA and CDR2 YSYEKL. V lost 3 bases, J lost 3 bases, and 7 bases stayed unmatched. CDR3 nucleotides: TGCGCCAGCAGCCAGCCGGGACTAGATGTCTACGAGCAGTACTTC. As protein: CASSQPGLDVYEQYF.